This T cell receptor (beta chain) stems from a study of T cells in localized non-small cell lung cancer. Overall study findings and caveats: Because only a single region of the tumor was sequenced, heterogeneity remains possible. Blood T cell density predicted longer survival; adjacent-lung clonality, shorter. Uninvolved adjacent lung showed the highest T cell clonality, exceeding tumor.

Samples of adjacent lung lacking atypia were obtained no closer than 2 cm to the tumor margin. Clones were sequenced by immunoSEQ multiplex PCR, and TCRdb holds only the in-frame ones, with some missing. The repertoire holds about 2,400 clones, 20% to 30% seen once, with 15% to 20% in the top ten. This clone has more than one count but fewer than ten. What it binds is not known. Germline trimming cut 3 bases from V and 8 bases from J; bases unmatched to any gene: 8. This CDR3 is 14 amino acids long. Germline-derived CDR1 and CDR2 are SGHNT and YENEEA. Sequencing used normal lung tissue next to the tumor, obtained before any cancer treatment. The rearrangement uses TRBV11-3 and TRBJ1-1, with 8 bases matching TRBD1. This receptor was obtained from a female donor with stage II lung adenocarcinoma. The CDR3: CASSLARDRQEAFF. The CDR3, as DNA: TGTGCCAGCAGCTTGGCCCGGGACAGGCAAGAAGCTTTCTTT.